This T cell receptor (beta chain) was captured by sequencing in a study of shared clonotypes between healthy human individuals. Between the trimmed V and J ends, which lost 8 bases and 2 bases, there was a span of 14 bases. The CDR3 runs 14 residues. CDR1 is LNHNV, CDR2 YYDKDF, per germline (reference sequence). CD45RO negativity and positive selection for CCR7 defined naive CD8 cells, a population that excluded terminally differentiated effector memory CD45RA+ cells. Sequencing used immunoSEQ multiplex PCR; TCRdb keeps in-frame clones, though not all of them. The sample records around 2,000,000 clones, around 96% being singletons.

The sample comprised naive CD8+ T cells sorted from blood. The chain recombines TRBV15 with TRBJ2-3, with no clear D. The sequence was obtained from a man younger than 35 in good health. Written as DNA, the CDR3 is TGTGCCACCGCCTTGCGGCAGATCACAGATACGCAGTATTTT. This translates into CATALRQITDTQYF.